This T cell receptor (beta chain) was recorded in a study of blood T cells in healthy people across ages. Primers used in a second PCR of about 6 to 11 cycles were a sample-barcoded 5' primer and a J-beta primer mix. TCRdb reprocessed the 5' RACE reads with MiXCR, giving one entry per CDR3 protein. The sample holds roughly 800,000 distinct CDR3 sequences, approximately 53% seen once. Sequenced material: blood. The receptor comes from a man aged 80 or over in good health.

The CDR3 loop is CASSGGGTETQYF. The DNA of the CDR3 is TGTGCCAGCAGCGGGGGCGGTACGGAGACCCAGTACTTC. The rearrangement uses TRBV11-2 and TRBJ2-5; D possibly corresponds to TRBD1 (6 bases). V lost 5 bases, J lost 5 bases, and 12 bases lay in between. The CDR3 runs to 13 residues. From germline, CDR1 is SGHAT and CDR2 FQNNGV. The variable domain in full, with the rest retrieved from reference TRBV11-2 and TRBJ2-5, is EAGVAQSPRYKIIEKRQSVAFWCNPISGHATLYWYQQILGQGPKLLIQFQNNGVVDDSQLPKDRFSAERLKGVDSTLKIQPAKLEDSAVYLCASSGGGTETQYFGPGTRLLVL.